A single sample gave rise to the 2 T cell receptor beta chains below, sequenced in a study of T cell changes during pregnancy in multiple sclerosis. Assay: immunoSEQ multiplex PCR; the TCRdb copy retains only in-frame clones and omits some. The sample contains approximately 40,000 clones, more than 85% of which appear only once. This sample comprised CD8+ T cells from peripheral blood mononuclear cells, obtained in the third trimester of pregnancy. All receptors derive from a female donor with multiple sclerosis, enrolled in a pregnancy study.

The rearrangement joins TRBV27 to TRBJ1-5, with 7 bases identical to TRBD1. Trimming at V came to 5 bases and at J to 6 bases, leaving 7 bases not matched to a gene. The germline V gene encodes CDR1 MNHEY and CDR2 SMNVEV (reference sequence). The CDR3 extends over 14 amino acids. CDR3 residues: CASSERQGSQPQHF. The CDR3, as DNA: TGTGCCAGCAGTGAGAGACAGGGCAGTCAGCCCCAGCATTTT.

V gene TRBV9 combines with J gene TRBJ1-6; tentatively, D is TRBD1 (5 bases). V was shortened by 0 bases and J by 7 bases, with 11 bases between the two germline ends. The CDR3 totals 15 residues. CDR1 and CDR2 (germline): SGDLS, YYNGEE. CDR3 nucleotides: TGTGCCAGCAGCGTAGGGGGGGACGGGAATTCACCCCTCCACTTT. Translation gives CASSVGGDGNSPLHF.